Detailed here is one T cell receptor (beta chain). The target antigen is unknown. The data were obtained in a study of blood T cells in healthy people across ages. General study results and limits: Both naive CD4+ cell counts and diversity were greater in long-lived donors than in aged donors.

V was shortened by 6 bases and J by 1 base, with 16 bases between the two germline ends. Germline loops: CDR1 DFQATT, CDR2 SNEGSKA (reference sequence). The CDR3 length is 15 residues. It was with a sample-barcoded 5' primer and a J-beta primer mix that a second PCR of roughly 7 to 12 cycles was run. MiXCR was run by TCRdb on the 5' RACE reads, yielding one entry per CDR3 protein. Of over 1,300,000 distinct CDR3 sequences detected, approximately 59% appear once; the ten largest clones hold about 6.7%. The specimen was blood. The sequence came from a man younger than 30 in good health. The chain recombines TRBV20-1 with TRBJ2-4; a possible D gene is TRBD1 (6 bases). CDR3 DNA sequence: TGCAGTGCCAAGAACAGGGACAACGCCAAAAACATTCAGTACTTC. It codes for CSAKNRDNAKNIQYF.